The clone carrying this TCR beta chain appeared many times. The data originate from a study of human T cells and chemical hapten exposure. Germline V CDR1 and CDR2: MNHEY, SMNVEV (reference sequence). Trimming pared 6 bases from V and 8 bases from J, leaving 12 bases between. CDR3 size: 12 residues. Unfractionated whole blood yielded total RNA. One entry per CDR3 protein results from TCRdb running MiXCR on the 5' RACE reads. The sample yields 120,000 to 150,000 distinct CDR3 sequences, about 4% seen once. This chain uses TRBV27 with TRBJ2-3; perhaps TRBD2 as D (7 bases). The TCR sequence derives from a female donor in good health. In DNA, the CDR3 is TGTGCCAGCAGGGGCGGGGGCGGTACGCAGTATTTT. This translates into CASRGGGGTQYF.